This T cell receptor beta chain was captured by sequencing in a study of neurological immune-mediated disorders. This clonotype was seen repeatedly, ten times or more. There are 13 residues in the CDR3. Germline-derived CDR1 and CDR2 are SNHLY and FYNNEI. V was shortened by 8 bases and J by 6 bases, with 16 bases between the two germline ends. TCRdb redid the calling of the 5' RACE reads with MiXCR, one entry per CDR3 protein. The sample lists about 50,000 distinct CDR3 sequences; about 1.8% were seen once. The material sequenced was PBMCs. The rearrangement uses TRBV2 and TRBJ1-1, with D maybe TRBD1 (5 bases). This sequence was found in a woman between 40 and 50 years old with multiple sclerosis. CDR3 DNA sequence: TGTGCCAGCGCGGCCCCGGGGGGTCCTGAAGCTTTCTTT. As protein: CASAAPGGPEAFF.